The 16 T cell receptor beta chains presented below share a single source sample, sequenced in a study of T cell responses to AZD1222 COVID-19 vaccine. TCRdb's table, derived via immunoSEQ multiplex PCR, lists solely in-frame clones and lacks some. The sample records approximately 270,000 clones, around 92% being singletons. This sample comprised peripheral blood, obtained 28 days after the second AZD1222 dose. All receptors derive from an adult who received the AZD1222 COVID-19 vaccine.

The chain links TRBV19 to TRBJ2-1; D possibly corresponds to TRBD2 (6 bases). The V end was cut by 3 bases, the J end by 0 bases, with 9 bases between. This CDR3 spans 15 amino acids. Germline V CDR1 and CDR2: LNHDA, SQIVND (reference sequence). This CDR3 reads CASSIATSSYNEQFF. CDR3 DNA sequence: TGTGCCAGTAGTATTGCGACTAGCTCCTACAATGAGCAGTTCTTC.

This rearrangement joins TRBV6-2 or TRBV6-3 to TRBJ2-1; a weak D match, TRBD2 (6 bases). CDR1 and CDR2 from the germline V gene are MNHEY and SVGEGT. CDR3 length: 15 amino acids. The V end lost 4 bases, the J end lost 8 bases, and 18 bases lay between the germline ends. CDR3 region: CASSLEGFGRDEQFF. In DNA, the CDR3 is TGTGCCAGCAGTTTGGAGGGGTTCGGACGGGATGAGCAGTTCTTC.

The rearrangement links TRBV6-6 to TRBJ2-7, with 10 bases that match TRBD1. Germline CDR1 MNHNY, CDR2 SVGAGI (reference sequence). CDR3 length: 16 residues. Trimming at V came to 6 bases and at J to 7 bases, leaving 15 bases not matched to a gene. The CDR3 DNA reads as TGTGCCAGCAGCCTGATCTCCGGGACAGGGGATGGAGAGCAGTACTTC. Residues: CASSLISGTGDGEQYF.

Regarding this clone: Other DNA sequences from this sample encode an identical CDR3 as well. This chain uses TRBV20-1 with TRBJ2-7; D is undetermined. There are 13 residues in the CDR3. Germline assignment: CDR1 DFQATT and CDR2 SNEGSKA (reference sequence). V dropped 3 bases and J dropped 0 bases, with 9 bases sitting between them. This CDR3 is CSASLATSYEQYF. In DNA, the CDR3 is TGCAGTGCTAGTTTAGCCACCTCCTACGAGCAGTACTTC.

The chain joins TRBV4-1 to TRBJ1-6; D unresolved. CDR1 is MGHRA and CDR2 is YSYEKL in the germline V gene. Trimming removed 4 bases from V and 4 bases from J, with 14 bases in between. This CDR3 region has 16 residues. The CDR3 bases are TGCGCCAGCAGCCCGACACCCTTGGGGTATAATTCACCCCTCCACTTT. Amino acid sequence: CASSPTPLGYNSPLHF.

This clone appeared a single time. The chain combines TRBV15 with TRBJ1-2; 12 bases line up with TRBD1. The germline V gene encodes CDR1 LNHNV and CDR2 YYDKDF (reference sequence). CDR3 length equals 15 residues. Losses at the gene ends were 4 bases for V and 8 bases for J; bases not matched to a gene: 8. The CDR3 DNA follows: TGTGCCACCAGCATCTCGGGACAGGGGGCCCAGGGCTACACCTTC. Protein sequence: CATSISGQGAQGYTF.

V is TRBV6-6 and J is TRBJ1-2; 9 bases fit TRBD1. Germline CDR1 and CDR2: MNHNY and SVGAGI (reference sequence). V lost 5 bases to trimming and J lost 6 bases; unmatched junction nucleotides: 4. The CDR3 spans 13 residues. The CDR3 loop is CASSTTGGDGYTF. In nucleotides, the CDR3 is TGTGCCAGCAGTACAACAGGGGGCGATGGCTACACCTTC.

The V and J genes are TRBV9 and TRBJ2-5; either TRBD1 or TRBD2 may fit D (6 bases each). Between the trimmed V and J ends, which lost 0 bases and 3 bases, there was a span of 12 bases. Germline V gene data show CDR1 as SGDLS and CDR2 as YYNGEE. The CDR3 has 15 amino acids. CDR3 sequence (DNA): TGTGCCAGCAGCGTAGCCGGGGGCAGGGAAGAGACCCAGTACTTC. The encoded protein is CASSVAGGREETQYF.

The chain couples TRBV9 to TRBJ2-1; no clear D gene. Trimming took 0 bases from V and 10 from J, leaving 5 bases between them. This CDR3 is built from 11 residues. Per germline, CDR1 SGDLS and CDR2 YYNGEE. CDR3 in DNA: TGTGCCAGCAGCGTAGGGTCCGAGCAGTTCTTC. Translation gives CASSVGSEQFF.

V is TRBV10-3 and J is TRBJ2-1; no reliable D call. CDR3 length equals 14 residues. CDR1 and CDR2 (germline): ENHRY, SYGVKD. Between the trimmed V and J ends, which lost 4 bases and 8 bases, there was a span of 15 bases. The CDR3, as DNA: TGTGCCATCAGTGTAGCCCCCACCCGGGATGAGCAGTTCTTC. As protein: CAISVAPTRDEQFF.

There are a few counts of this clone. V usage is TRBV3-1 (or the pseudogene TRBV3-2) and J usage is TRBJ2-7; unclear D gene. The CDR3 covers 13 residues. Trimming removed 0 bases at V and 11 bases at J, with 14 bases between. The germline V gene has CDR1 LGHDT and CDR2 YNNKEL (reference sequence). The CDR3 DNA reads as TGTGCCAGCAGCCAAGATCCGGCAGGAAGGGAGTACTTC. It codes for CASSQDPAGREYF.

V is TRBV7-2 and J is TRBJ2-3; D perhaps matches TRBD2 (7 bases). V lost 5 bases to trimming and J lost 4 bases, with 16 bases between them. In germline, CDR1 is SGHTA, CDR2 FQGNSA. The length of the CDR3 is 15 residues. The CDR3 coding sequence is TGTGCCAGCAGCCCACAGGGAGGGGGGTCAGATACGCAGTATTTT. Translating gives CASSPQGGGSDTQYF.

This clone was counted a single time. This chain joins TRBV7-9 and TRBJ2-1; D perhaps matches TRBD2 (7 bases). CDR3 length: 14 amino acids. The germline V and J ends were trimmed by 5 bases and 7 bases, with 15 bases remaining between them. CDR1 is SEHNR, CDR2 FQNEAQ, per germline (reference sequence). The CDR3 DNA follows: TGTGCCAGCAGCCGCCCGGGGGGCAGGAATGAGCAGTTCTTC. Residues: CASSRPGGRNEQFF.

V is TRBV29-1 and J is TRBJ2-7; D perhaps matches TRBD2 (7 bases). The ends were cut back, 3 bases at V and 6 bases at J, with 18 bases in the middle. This CDR3 region has 14 residues. Germline V gene sequence: CDR1 SQVTM, CDR2 ANQGSEA. CDR3 in DNA: TGCAGCGTTGACGGGGGGCCCTATATGGTCGAGCAGTACTTC. Its translation is CSVDGGPYMVEQYF.

V is TRBV3-1 (or the pseudogene TRBV3-2) and J is TRBJ1-2, with D possibly matching TRBD1 (5 bases). CDR1 and CDR2 from the germline V gene are LGHDT and YNNKEL (reference sequence). The V end was cut by 0 bases, the J end by 5 bases, with 16 bases between. CDR3 length equals 16 residues. The CDR3 bases are TGTGCCAGCAGCCAAGATTTCTACGGCGAGGGGTATGGCTACACCTTC. Its translation is CASSQDFYGEGYGYTF.

The V and J genes are TRBV5-5 and TRBJ1-1; D not certain. The CDR3 is made up of 15 amino acids. Germline CDR1 and CDR2: SGHKS and YYEKEE (reference sequence). Trimming took 0 bases from V and 4 from J, leaving 13 bases between them. CDR3 nucleotides: TGTGCCAGCAGCTTGGGACACTCATCCATCACTGAAGCTTTCTTT. Protein product: CASSLGHSSITEAFF.